The 29 T cell receptor beta chains below all came from one sample that was sequenced in a study of blood T cell repertoires in COVID-19. Using immunoSEQ multiplex PCR, the repertoire was profiled, and TCRdb retains in-frame clones only, with some absent. The table has 150,000 or so clones, almost 85% seen once. The sample was PBMCs or T cells enriched from blood (not recorded which). These receptors all stem from a man aged 50 or older who had recovered from COVID-19.

V and J are TRBV28 and TRBJ1-4; D perhaps matches TRBD1 (6 bases). The CDR3 is made up of 16 amino acids. V was shortened by 5 bases and J by 3 bases, with 16 bases between the two germline ends. Germline lookup yields CDR1 MDHEN and CDR2 SYDVKM. The CDR3 loop reads CASSGGVFQANEKLFF. CDR3 in DNA: TGTGCCAGCAGTGGGGGCGTCTTTCAAGCTAATGAAAAACTGTTTTTT. Filled out from reference TRBV28 and TRBJ1-4, the complete variable domain reads DVKVTQSSRYLVKRTGEKVFLECVQDMDHENMFWYRQDPGLGLRLIYFSYDVKMKEKGDIPEGYSVSREKKERFSLILESASTNQTSMYLCASSGGVFQANEKLFFGSGTQLSVL.

The genes are TRBV19 and TRBJ2-7; 7 positions agree with TRBD1. Germline CDR1 and CDR2: LNHDA and SQIVND (reference sequence). V lost 4 bases and J lost 3; bases outside the gene matches: 0. The CDR3 contains 12 residues. The chain's CDR3 is CASSTGGYEQYF. DNA of the CDR3: TGTGCCAGTAGTACAGGGGGCTACGAGCAGTACTTC.

V usage is TRBV24-1 and J usage is TRBJ2-1; TRBD2 matches 8 bases. With 5 bases clipped from V and 7 bases from J, the junction kept 15 bases outside the gene matches. Germline CDR1 KGHDR, CDR2 SFDVKD. The CDR3 loop spans 17 amino acids. The chain's CDR3 is CATSGLRFSGGINEQFF. For the CDR3, the DNA is TGTGCCACCAGTGGCCTTCGATTTTCGGGGGGGATTAATGAGCAGTTCTTC.

V and J are TRBV27 and TRBJ1-2, with unresolved D. The CDR3 loop spans 15 amino acids. Germline-derived CDR1 and CDR2 are MNHEY and SMNVEV (reference sequence). The germline V and J ends were trimmed by 8 bases and 1 base, with 17 bases remaining between them. CDR3 protein: CASGRAGGINYGYTF. CDR3 in DNA: TGTGCCAGCGGTCGAGCTGGAGGTATTAACTATGGCTACACCTTC.

V gene TRBV5-6 combines with J gene TRBJ1-2; 8 bases map to TRBD1. Unmatched junction bases numbered 5, after V lost 3 bases and J lost 4 bases. The germline gives CDR1 SGHDT, CDR2 YYEEEE. This CDR3 region has 14 residues. CDR3: CASSYGQGSYGYTF. The CDR3 DNA follows: TGTGCCAGCAGCTACGGACAGGGTAGCTATGGCTACACCTTC.

The chain employs TRBV25-1 and TRBJ2-5; TRBD2 aligns across 9 bases. Germline V CDR1 and CDR2: MGHDK, SYGVNS. CDR3 length: 15 amino acids. The V segment lost 1 base and the J segment 4 bases; nucleotides outside the gene matches: 4. CDR3 region: CASSEWRGGAETQYF. The CDR3 nucleotides are TGTGCCAGCAGTGAATGGCGGGGGGGGGCAGAGACCCAGTACTTC.

The gene calls are TRBV2 and TRBJ2-2, with D unclear. CDR3 length equals 12 residues. V was clipped by 8 bases and J by 6 bases, with 10 bases between them. From germline, CDR1 is SNHLY and CDR2 FYNNEI. The CDR3 DNA reads as TGTGCCAGCGAAGCGAGTCCCGGGGAGCTGTTTTTT. This codes for CASEASPGELFF.

The chain is built from TRBV9 and TRBJ1-3, with unresolved D. The germline V gene encodes CDR1 SGDLS and CDR2 YYNGEE. This CDR3 spans 17 amino acids. The V gene lost 0 bases and the J gene lost 0 bases, with 13 bases spanning the gap. The CDR3 sequence is CASSVGRPGSSGNTIYF. DNA of the CDR3: TGTGCCAGCAGCGTAGGGCGCCCCGGGTCCTCTGGAAACACCATATATTTT.

The V call is TRBV11-2, the J call TRBJ2-3, with 7 bases fitting TRBD2. Losses at the gene ends were 4 bases for V and 6 bases for J; bases not matched to a gene: 4. The CDR3 runs to 13 residues. Germline loops: CDR1 SGHAT, CDR2 FQNNGV. The CDR3: CASSWLAADTQYF. The DNA for the CDR3 is TGTGCCAGCAGCTGGCTAGCGGCTGATACGCAGTATTTT.

The genes are TRBV9 and TRBJ2-5; 8 bases are a match to TRBD1. With 0 bases clipped from V and 5 bases from J, the junction kept 6 bases outside the gene matches. CDR1 is SGDLS, CDR2 YYNGEE, per germline. The CDR3 is made up of 15 amino acids. The CDR3 region has the DNA TGTGCCAGCAGCGTAGTCACAGGGGGGATCGAGACCCAGTACTTC. Its protein product is CASSVVTGGIETQYF.

The rearrangement links TRBV5-4 to TRBJ1-2, with D tentatively TRBD1 (6 bases). Per germline, CDR1 SGHNT and CDR2 YYREEE (reference sequence). This CDR3 is built from 14 residues. The germline V and J ends were trimmed by 0 bases and 4 bases, with 10 bases remaining between them. The CDR3 nucleotides are TGTGCCAGCAGCTTGGCCGGGACATTCTATGGCTACACCTTC. The encoded protein is CASSLAGTFYGYTF.

This chain links TRBV11-2 with TRBJ2-1, with 11 bases that match TRBD2. The CDR3 contains 15 residues. The V segment lost 5 bases and the J segment 6 bases; nucleotides outside the gene matches: 6. CDR1 is SGHAT and CDR2 is FQNNGV in the germline V gene. The CDR3 is CASSRASGGRNEQFF. The DNA for the CDR3 is TGTGCCAGCAGCCGTGCTAGCGGGGGGCGCAATGAGCAGTTCTTC. Using reference TRBV11-2 and TRBJ2-1 for the parts outside the CDR3, the full variable domain is EAGVAQSPRYKIIEKRQSVAFWCNPISGHATLYWYQQILGQGPKLLIQFQNNGVVDDSQLPKDRFSAERLKGVDSTLKIQPAKLEDSAVYLCASSRASGGRNEQFFGPGTRLTVL.

The rearrangement uses TRBV3-1 (or the pseudogene TRBV3-2) and TRBJ1-4; D gene ambiguous. Germline-derived CDR1 and CDR2 are LGHDT and YNNKEL (reference sequence). The CDR3 totals 12 residues. V was cut by 4 bases and J by 6 bases, with 6 bases left in between. The CDR3 DNA sequence: TGTGCCAGCAGCCCCCGGGATGAAAAACTGTTTTTT. Protein sequence: CASSPRDEKLFF.

The CDR3 spells CASSAVQGRSYGYTF. The CDR3 nucleotides are TGTGCCAGCAGCGCGGTACAGGGAAGGAGCTATGGCTACACCTTC. V and J are TRBV7-9 and TRBJ1-2; D may be TRBD1 (6 bases). V lost 5 bases to trimming and J lost 4 bases, with 17 bases between them. The germline CDR1 and CDR2 sequences are SEHNR and FQNEAQ (reference sequence). This CDR3 has 15 residues. Combining the CDR3 with reference TRBV7-9 and TRBJ1-2 gives the whole variable domain DTGVSQNPRHKITKRGQNVTFRCDPISEHNRLYWYRQTLGQGPEFLTYFQNEAQLEKSRLLSDRFSAERPKGSFSTLEIQRTEQGDSAMYLCASSAVQGRSYGYTFGSGTRLTVV.

This clone was detected once. The chain carries TRBV19 and TRBJ2-1; D remains ambiguous. The germline CDR1 and CDR2 sequences are LNHDA and SQIVND (reference sequence). The CDR3 runs 13 residues. V was shortened by 3 bases and J by 6 bases, with 9 bases between the two germline ends. This CDR3 reads CASSMRQVNEQFF. For the CDR3, the DNA is TGTGCCAGTAGTATGCGCCAGGTCAATGAGCAGTTCTTC.

V and J are TRBV7-3 and TRBJ2-7; tentative D call: TRBD2 (6 bases). CDR3 length: 12 residues. V lost 5 bases, J lost 5 bases, and 10 bases lay in between. Germline assignment: CDR1 SGHTA and CDR2 FQGTGA. CDR3 sequence (DNA): TGTGCCAGCAGCCCGGGCGGGAACGAGCAGTACTTC. Its protein is CASSPGGNEQYF.

This chain's CDR3 is CASLGGNTEAFF. The CDR3 region has the DNA TGTGCCAGTTTGGGAGGTAACACTGAAGCTTTCTTT. The chain couples TRBV2 to TRBJ1-1; D is uncertain. There are 12 residues in the CDR3. Germline-derived CDR1 and CDR2 are SNHLY and FYNNEI. Trimming took off 9 bases at V and 2 bases at J, with 10 bases between the two ends.

CDR3 region: CASTLGGNQPQHF. CDR3 in DNA: TGTGCCAGCACCCTGGGAGGAAATCAGCCCCAGCATTTT. The rearrangement joins TRBV7-2 to TRBJ1-5; D is uncertain. The CDR3 is 13 residues long. CDR1 and CDR2 (germline): SGHTA, FQGNSA. Deletions cut 7 bases from V and 4 bases from J, with 11 bases between.

The chain couples TRBV18 to TRBJ2-2, with D perhaps matching TRBD2 (6 bases). Trimming shortened V by 2 bases and J by 0 bases, and 10 bases separated the two germline ends. CDR1 and CDR2 (germline): KGHSH, LQKENI. The CDR3 consists of 16 residues. CDR3 protein: CASSPELASNTGELFF. The CDR3 DNA reads TGTGCCAGCTCACCAGAACTAGCCTCGAACACCGGGGAGCTGTTTTTT. Full variable domain (outside the CDR3, taken from reference TRBV18 and TRBJ2-2): NAGVMQNPRHLVRRRGQEARLRCSPMKGHSHVYWYRQLPEEGLKFMVYLQKENIIDESGMPKERFSAEFPKEGPSILRIQQVVRGDSAAYFCASSPELASNTGELFFGEGSRLTVL.

A note on this clone: Mismatch with germline at one junction end may stem from a read error. The chain is built from TRBV7-7 and TRBJ2-2, with D maybe TRBD2 (6 bases). This CDR3 spans 14 amino acids. The germline gives CDR1 SSHAT, CDR2 FNYEAQ (reference sequence). The CDR3 protein is CASSLAGLSGELFF. The CDR3 region has the DNA TGTGCTAGCAGCCTCGCGGGACTGTCAGGGGAGCTGTTTTTT. Filled out from reference TRBV7-7 and TRBJ2-2, the complete variable domain reads GAGVSQSPRYKVTKRGQDVTLRCDPISSHATLYWYQQALGQGPEFLTYFNYEAQPDKSGLPSDRFSAERPEGSISTLTIQRTEQRDSAMYRCASSLAGLSGELFFGEGSRLTVL.

This clone is medium-sized (0.01 to 0.1%). The chain couples TRBV24-1 to TRBJ2-3; D perhaps matches TRBD1 (5 bases). The germline V and J ends were trimmed by 3 bases and 2 bases, with 11 bases remaining between them. Germline CDR1 KGHDR, CDR2 SFDVKD. This CDR3 has 15 amino acids. The DNA of the CDR3 is TGTGCCACCAGTGATATGACAGACCACACAGATACGCAGTATTTT. This sequence encodes CATSDMTDHTDTQYF.

This clone came up a few times. This rearrangement joins TRBV14 to TRBJ1-3; weak D call: TRBD1 (6 bases). V was pared by 5 bases and J by 4 bases, with 21 bases between. Germline V gives CDR1 SGHDN, CDR2 FVKESK. CDR3 size: 17 residues. The CDR3 bases are TGTGCCAGCAGCTCCCGAGGGACACTTAAGGCGGGAAACACCATATATTTT. This translates into CASSSRGTLKAGNTIYF.

This clone was seen more than once but under ten times. The rearrangement joins TRBV11-3 to TRBJ2-1, with TRBD2 matching 8 bases. The CDR3 is 14 amino acids. The V segment lost 5 bases and the J segment 2 bases; nucleotides outside the gene matches: 2. Germline V lookup: CDR1 SGHNT, CDR2 YENEEA. CDR3 amino acids: CASSPGGTYNEQFF. CDR3 coding DNA: TGTGCCAGCAGCCCGGGGGGGACCTACAATGAGCAGTTCTTC.

V and J are TRBV7-8 and TRBJ1-2, with 7 bases fitting TRBD1. The CDR3 loop spans 17 amino acids. Germline V CDR1 and CDR2: SGHVS, FQNEAQ. Losses at the gene ends were 6 bases for V and 4 bases for J; bases not matched to a gene: 17. CDR3 in DNA: TGTGCCAGCAGTCCCCGAAGACTGACAGGGTGGACCTATGGCTACACCTTC. Its protein product is CASSPRRLTGWTYGYTF.

The J gene is TRBJ1-4, the V gene TRBV27; 10 bases are a match to TRBD1. The CDR3 covers 16 residues. The junction had 6 bases not matched to a gene; V was cut back by 4 bases and J by 4 bases. Germline assignment: CDR1 MNHEY and CDR2 SMNVEV (reference sequence). The CDR3 protein is CASSSLTGGSNEKLFF. The CDR3 DNA sequence: TGTGCCAGCAGTTCACTGACAGGGGGCAGTAATGAAAAACTGTTTTTT.

The chain is built from TRBV27 and TRBJ2-2; D possibly corresponds to TRBD1 (5 bases). Looked up from germline, CDR1 is MNHEY and CDR2 is SMNVEV (reference sequence). The CDR3 has 15 residues. The V end lost 7 bases, the J end lost 2 bases, and 14 bases lay between the germline ends. CDR3 nucleotides: TGTGCCAGCACATGGGCCAGGGATAACACCGGGGAGCTGTTTTTT. Translation gives CASTWARDNTGELFF.

The rearrangement joins TRBV7-9 to TRBJ2-5, with 7 bases identical to TRBD2. This CDR3 contains 15 residues. The germline V gene has CDR1 SEHNR and CDR2 FQNEAQ (reference sequence). The trim removed 5 bases at V and 6 bases at J, leaving 12 bases unmatched. The CDR3 DNA reads as TGTGCCAGCAGCCCCTGGGGCGGGAGTATAAAGACCCAGTACTTC. The encoded protein is CASSPWGGSIKTQYF.

The chain links TRBV5-1 to TRBJ2-5; D remains ambiguous. In germline, CDR1 is SGHRS, CDR2 YFSETQ. Trimming cost V 4 bases and J 3 bases, with 13 bases left between them. The CDR3 totals 14 residues. The CDR3 DNA follows: TGCGCCAGCAGCCGCACCGGCGGAGAAGAGACCCAGTACTTC. Amino acids: CASSRTGGEETQYF.

J is TRBJ2-7 and V is TRBV6-5; 9 bases are shared with TRBD1. CDR1 is MNHEY and CDR2 is SVGAGI in the germline V gene. The CDR3 covers 13 residues. V dropped 9 bases and J dropped 5; count of bases not matched to a gene: 8. The CDR3 bases are TGTGCCAGTATGACCGGGACAGGGAACGAGCAGTACTTC. Translating gives CASMTGTGNEQYF.